The 9 T cell receptor beta chains given below trace back to one sample, sequenced in a study of cytomegalovirus exposure and HLA in healthy donors. Repertoires were generated with immunoSEQ multiplex PCR, while TCRdb's copy carries only in-frame clones and drops some. This table has around 250,000 clones, around 91% appearing once. The sample taken for sequencing was PBMCs. These receptors came from a woman aged 30 to 39 in good health and CMV-seronegative.

V gene TRBV7-2 combines with J gene TRBJ2-7; no reliable D call. Germline lookup yields CDR1 SGHTA and CDR2 FQGNSA. The CDR3 totals 13 residues. Trimming pared 5 bases from V and 2 bases from J, leaving 10 bases between. CDR3 amino acids: CASSRSTPYEQYF. In DNA form, the CDR3 reads TGTGCCAGCAGCCGTAGCACACCCTACGAGCAGTACTTC. Looking up the rest from reference TRBV7-2 and TRBJ2-7 gives the full variable domain: GAGVSQSPSNKVTEKGKDVELRCDPISGHTALYWYRQSLGQGLEFLIYFQGNSAPDKSGLPSDRFSAERTGGSVSTLTIQRTQQEDSAVYLCASSRSTPYEQYFGPGTRLTVT.

The chain employs TRBV4-1 and TRBJ2-7, with D hard to call. This CDR3 is 14 amino acids long. V lost 4 bases and J lost 1, with 11 bases in between. The germline V gene has CDR1 MGHRA and CDR2 YSYEKL. The CDR3 spells CASSLSQQSYEQYF. The CDR3 region has the DNA TGCGCCAGCAGCCTAAGCCAGCAGTCCTACGAGCAGTACTTC.

This clone has just one count. The J gene is TRBJ2-3, the V gene TRBV2, with unresolved D. Trimming took off 2 bases at V and 2 bases at J, with 8 bases between the two ends. The CDR3 has 14 residues. CDR1 is SNHLY, CDR2 FYNNEI, per germline. CDR3 residues: CASSEPSNTDTQYF. CDR3 nucleotides: TGTGCCAGCAGTGAACCTAGTAACACAGATACGCAGTATTTT.

This chain uses TRBV7-3 with TRBJ2-1, with 10 nucleotides matching TRBD2. The CDR3 contains 15 residues. CDR1 and CDR2 (germline): SGHTA, FQGTGA. V trimming: 4 bases; J trimming: 6 bases; junction bases outside the gene matches: 6. In DNA, the CDR3 is TGTGCCAGCAGCTCCGGGCCTAGCGGGAGCAATGAGCAGTTCTTC. It is translated as CASSSGPSGSNEQFF.

The table lists this clone with a count of one. The chain recombines TRBV4-3 with TRBJ1-3; 8 bases are shared with TRBD1. Unmatched junction bases numbered 11, after V lost 0 bases and J lost 4 bases. Germline CDR1 is LGHNA and CDR2 is YSLEER. The CDR3 extends over 18 amino acids. CDR3 loop: CASSQEFRAGGNGNTIYF. CDR3 in DNA: TGCGCCAGCAGCCAAGAGTTCAGGGCAGGGGGCAACGGAAACACCATATATTTT.

The chain recombines TRBV5-6 with TRBJ2-7; D unresolved. The CDR3 has 13 amino acids. CDR1 and CDR2 (germline): SGHDT, YYEEEE. The ends were cut back, 1 base at V and 7 bases at J, with 12 bases in the middle. The CDR3 here is CASSLYYPPEQYF. DNA for the CDR3: TGTGCCAGCAGCTTGTACTACCCCCCTGAGCAGTACTTC.

The J gene is TRBJ2-5, the V gene TRBV29-1; a possible D gene is TRBD1 (5 bases). Per the germline V gene, CDR1 is SQVTM and CDR2 is ANQGSEA. With 4 bases removed from V and 5 bases from J, the gap between germline ends came to 17 bases. The CDR3 length is 14 residues. Here the CDR3 DNA reads TGCAGCGTTGTCGGACACTCCAATTCCGAGACCCAGTACTTC. Translating gives CSVVGHSNSETQYF. The full variable domain, completed using reference TRBV29-1 and TRBJ2-5, is SAVISQKPSRDICQRGTSLTIQCQVDSQVTMMFWYRQQPGQSLTLIATANQGSEATYESGFVIDKFPISRPNLTFSTLTVSNMSPEDSSIYLCSVVGHSNSETQYFGPGTRLLVL.

This sequence joins TRBV28 and TRBJ1-2; tentative D call: TRBD1 (5 bases). Germline V gene data show CDR1 as MDHEN and CDR2 as SYDVKM. The CDR3 length is 15 residues. V lost 5 bases to trimming and J lost 1 base, with 14 bases between them. This CDR3 reads CASSTLGRGNYGYTF. The CDR3, as DNA: TGTGCCAGCAGTACCCTAGGTAGGGGTAACTATGGCTACACCTTC.

The gene calls are TRBV12-5 and TRBJ2-3; a possible D gene is TRBD1 (5 bases). The CDR3 has 15 amino acids. V shed 5 bases and J shed 4 bases, with 16 bases lying between them. The germline CDR1 and CDR2 sequences are LGHNT and FRNRAP. CDR3 nucleotide sequence: TGTGCTAGTGGTCCCGCTAGGACACACGCAGATACGCAGTATTTT. It encodes CASGPARTHADTQYF.